A selection of T cell receptor beta chains follows, all from one sample in a study of blood T cell repertoires in COVID-19. Data came from immunoSEQ multiplex PCR; TCRdb stores just in-frame clones and leaves some out. The sample has a few hundred thousand clones, around nine tenths seen once. Sequenced: PBMCs or T cells enriched from blood (not recorded which). The origin of the receptors is a woman aged 55-70 years who had recovered from COVID-19. Both conserved end residues are part of each CDR3. The D gene is left open where the match is weak. Where a row states a size, it is once, few, many or the class of an expanded clone; other rows omit it.

j_call: TRBJ1-5; d_call: -; v_call: TRBV4-2; clone_size: -; cdr3_aa: CASSLAAHQPQHF; cdr3_nt: TGTGCCAGCAGCCTAGCGGCCCATCAGCCCCAGCATTTT
j_call: TRBJ1-1; d_call: -; v_call: TRBV29-1; clone_size: -; cdr3_aa: CSADSFQNTEAFF; cdr3_nt: TGCAGCGCAGACAGTTTCCAGAACACTGAAGCTTTCTTT
j_call: TRBJ2-1; d_call: -; v_call: TRBV11-3; clone_size: once; cdr3_aa: CASSLERDNEQFF; cdr3_nt: TGTGCCAGCAGCTTAGAACGAGACAATGAGCAGTTCTTC
j_call: TRBJ1-2; d_call: -; v_call: TRBV30; clone_size: -; cdr3_aa: CAWSFFERLSGYTF; cdr3_nt: TGTGCCTGGAGTTTCTTCGAGCGGTTGAGCGGCTACACCTTC
j_call: TRBJ1-6; d_call: TRBD1; v_call: TRBV7-2; clone_size: once; cdr3_aa: CASSLQGGLDSPLHF; cdr3_nt: TGTGCCAGCAGCTTACAGGGGGGCCTAGATTCACCCCTCCACTTT
j_call: TRBJ1-1; d_call: -; v_call: TRBV14; clone_size: -; cdr3_aa: CASSLPRGEVWTEAFF; cdr3_nt: TGTGCCAGCAGCCTCCCGCGGGGGGAAGTATGGACTGAAGCTTTCTTT
j_call: TRBJ1-1; d_call: -; v_call: TRBV19; clone_size: few; cdr3_aa: CASSISPNTEAFF; cdr3_nt: TGTGCCAGTAGTATATCCCCTAACACTGAAGCTTTCTTT
j_call: TRBJ1-5; d_call: -; v_call: TRBV21-1; clone_size: -; cdr3_aa: CASSKARQGVEQPQHF; cdr3_nt: TGTGCCAGCAGCAAAGCGCGACAGGGGGTTGAGCAGCCCCAGCATTTT
j_call: TRBJ1-4; d_call: -; v_call: TRBV28; clone_size: once; cdr3_aa: CASRTAATNEKLFF; cdr3_nt: TGTGCCAGCAGAACAGCCGCAACTAATGAAAAACTGTTTTTT
j_call: TRBJ1-5; d_call: -; v_call: TRBV7-9; clone_size: -; cdr3_aa: CASSLDPGNQPQHF; cdr3_nt: TGTGCCAGCAGCTTAGACCCAGGCAATCAGCCCCAGCATTTT
j_call: TRBJ2-7; d_call: TRBD1; v_call: TRBV9; clone_size: -; cdr3_aa: CASSVATGVESYEQYF; cdr3_nt: TGTGCCAGCAGCGTAGCTACAGGGGTAGAATCCTACGAGCAGTACTTC
j_call: TRBJ1-1; d_call: TRBD1; v_call: TRBV29-1; clone_size: -; cdr3_aa: CSGIRTGGRGTYTEAFF; cdr3_nt: TGCAGCGGGATTAGGACAGGGGGGAGGGGGACCTACACTGAAGCTTTCTTT
j_call: TRBJ2-5; d_call: -; v_call: TRBV2; clone_size: -; cdr3_aa: CASSLSRGQETQYF; cdr3_nt: TGTGCCAGCAGCCTAAGTCGGGGCCAAGAGACCCAGTACTTC
j_call: TRBJ1-2; d_call: -; v_call: TRBV5-1; clone_size: -; cdr3_aa: CASSFMTESNGYTF; cdr3_nt: TGCGCCAGCAGCTTTATGACAGAATCGAATGGCTACACCTTC
j_call: TRBJ1-2; d_call: TRBD1; v_call: TRBV19; clone_size: few; cdr3_aa: CASSTQGAVNGYTF; cdr3_nt: TGTGCCAGTAGTACACAGGGGGCGGTAAATGGCTACACCTTC
j_call: TRBJ2-7; d_call: TRBD2; v_call: TRBV27; clone_size: -; cdr3_aa: CASSARLAAYEQYF; cdr3_nt: TGTGCCAGCAGTGCCCGACTAGCCGCCTACGAGCAGTACTTC
j_call: TRBJ2-7; d_call: TRBD2; v_call: TRBV5-4; clone_size: -; cdr3_aa: CASSRGGSGETYEQYF; cdr3_nt: TGTGCCAGCAGTCGGGGGGGTAGCGGGGAAACCTACGAGCAGTACTTC
j_call: TRBJ1-2; d_call: TRBD1; v_call: TRBV27; clone_size: -; cdr3_aa: CASSMTGARSYGYTF; cdr3_nt: TGTGCCAGCAGTATGACAGGGGCCAGGAGCTATGGCTACACCTTC
j_call: TRBJ2-1; d_call: TRBD2; v_call: TRBV6-2/TRBV6-3; clone_size: -; cdr3_aa: CASSFYSGRQNSYNEQFF; cdr3_nt: TGTGCCAGCAGTTTCTATAGCGGGAGGCAAAACTCCTACAATGAGCAGTTCTTC
j_call: TRBJ2-7; d_call: -; v_call: TRBV27; clone_size: -; cdr3_aa: CASSLDSRYEQYF; cdr3_nt: TGTGCCAGCAGTTTAGACTCTCGCTACGAGCAGTACTTC
j_call: TRBJ2-5; d_call: -; v_call: TRBV21-1; clone_size: few; cdr3_aa: CASSKEPRDRGRETQYF; cdr3_nt: TGTGCCAGCAGCAAAGAGCCCCGGGACAGGGGGCGGGAGACCCAGTACTTC
j_call: TRBJ1-5; d_call: -; v_call: TRBV21-1; clone_size: -; cdr3_aa: CASSKGQSNQPQHF; cdr3_nt: TGTGCCAGCAGCAAAGGTCAAAGCAATCAGCCCCAGCATTTT
j_call: TRBJ2-1; d_call: -; v_call: TRBV7-2; clone_size: once; cdr3_aa: CASSLSRQTRNEQFF; cdr3_nt: TGTGCCAGCAGCTTAAGTCGGCAGACTCGCAATGAGCAGTTCTTC
j_call: TRBJ1-3; d_call: -; v_call: TRBV2; clone_size: -; cdr3_aa: CASRARGTPPSGNTIYF; cdr3_nt: TGTGCCAGCAGGGCCCGCGGGACCCCTCCTTCTGGAAACACCATATATTTT
j_call: TRBJ2-2; d_call: TRBD1; v_call: TRBV5-1; clone_size: -; cdr3_aa: CASSYRQGNTGELFF; cdr3_nt: TGCGCCAGCAGCTATAGACAGGGGAACACCGGGGAGCTGTTTTTT
j_call: TRBJ2-5; d_call: -; v_call: TRBV11-2; clone_size: -; cdr3_aa: CASSLAFGETQYF; cdr3_nt: TGTGCCAGCAGCTTAGCTTTCGGGGAGACCCAGTACTTC
j_call: TRBJ1-6; d_call: -; v_call: TRBV18; clone_size: -; cdr3_aa: CASSTGAGGRLSPLHF; cdr3_nt: TGTGCCAGCTCAACGGGCGCCGGAGGGCGTCTTTCACCCCTCCACTTT
j_call: TRBJ1-4; d_call: TRBD1; v_call: TRBV18; clone_size: -; cdr3_aa: CASSRTGTNEKLFF; cdr3_nt: TGTGCCAGCTCACGGACAGGGACTAATGAAAAACTGTTTTTT
j_call: TRBJ2-7; d_call: TRBD1; v_call: TRBV10-1; clone_size: once; cdr3_aa: CASSDGQGANYEQYF; cdr3_nt: TGCGCCAGCAGTGACGGACAGGGGGCTAATTACGAGCAGTACTTC
j_call: TRBJ1-1; d_call: TRBD1; v_call: TRBV29-1; clone_size: once; cdr3_aa: CSVEAGTGSSNTEAFF; cdr3_nt: TGCAGCGTTGAAGCGGGGACAGGTTCTTCGAACACTGAAGCTTTCTTT
j_call: TRBJ1-1; d_call: TRBD1; v_call: TRBV24-1; clone_size: -; cdr3_aa: CATSENPLLDRLNTEAFF; cdr3_nt: TGTGCCACCAGTGAGAACCCTCTATTGGACAGGTTGAACACTGAAGCTTTCTTT
j_call: TRBJ2-7; d_call: -; v_call: TRBV3-1/TRBV3-2; clone_size: once; cdr3_aa: CASSQDLLAYEQYF; cdr3_nt: TGTGCCAGCAGCCAAGATCTCCTTGCCTACGAGCAGTACTTC
j_call: TRBJ2-5; d_call: -; v_call: TRBV19; clone_size: -; cdr3_aa: CASTPTGARETQYF; cdr3_nt: TGTGCCAGTACCCCCACTGGGGCGCGGGAGACCCAGTACTTC
j_call: TRBJ2-3; d_call: -; v_call: TRBV30; clone_size: -; cdr3_aa: CAWSPGLSGADTQYF; cdr3_nt: TGTGCCTGGAGTCCCGGACTAAGCGGTGCAGATACGCAGTATTTT
j_call: TRBJ2-7; d_call: TRBD1; v_call: TRBV14; clone_size: -; cdr3_aa: CASSSRQGAFPDEQYF; cdr3_nt: TGTGCCAGCAGCTCAAGACAGGGGGCGTTTCCAGACGAGCAGTACTTC
j_call: TRBJ2-2; d_call: -; v_call: TRBV5-1; clone_size: -; cdr3_aa: CASSWTGTPNTGELFF; cdr3_nt: TGCGCCAGCAGCTGGACCGGGACACCGAACACCGGGGAGCTGTTTTTT
j_call: TRBJ2-1; d_call: TRBD2; v_call: TRBV28; clone_size: -; cdr3_aa: CASSLSAGGAYNEQFF; cdr3_nt: TGTGCCAGCAGTTTATCGGCGGGAGGGGCCTACAATGAGCAGTTCTTC
j_call: TRBJ1-2; d_call: -; v_call: TRBV28; clone_size: -; cdr3_aa: CASSLMSRGVGGYTF; cdr3_nt: TGTGCCAGCAGTTTGATGTCTCGGGGTGTGGGTGGCTACACCTTC